A selection of T cell receptor beta chains follows, all from one sample in a study of shared clonotypes between healthy human individuals. The repertoire was sequenced with immunoSEQ multiplex PCR; TCRdb's copy has only in-frame clones and lacks some. This sample has about 680,000 clones; about 91% occur once, and the top ten carry approximately 25%. Sequencing was performed on naive CD8+ T cells sorted from blood. Receptor source: a man aged 25 to 45 in good health. Each CDR3 is given with its conserved first and last residue. Fields, in order: CDR3 protein, CDR3 DNA, J gene, D gene, V gene, clone size. The D gene is left open where the match is weak. Only some rows state a clone size, as once, few, many or a class for expanded clones.

CDR3aa: CASSEVKLLAGGRTDTQYF; CDR3nt: TGTGCCAGCAGTGAAGTGAAGCTACTAGCGGGAGGCCGCACAGATACGCAGTATTTT; j_gene: TRBJ2-3; d_gene: TRBD2; v_gene: TRBV6-1; abundance: -
CDR3aa: CASSEAFGRGQDGNEKLFF; CDR3nt: TGTGCCAGCAGTGAAGCTTTTGGGAGGGGGCAGGATGGGAATGAAAAACTGTTTTTT; j_gene: TRBJ1-4; d_gene: TRBD1; v_gene: TRBV2; abundance: -
CDR3aa: CASSRYELRIEQFF; CDR3nt: TGTGCCAGCAGTCGCTACGAATTAAGGATTGAGCAGTTCTTC; j_gene: TRBJ2-1; d_gene: -; v_gene: TRBV6-1; abundance: -
CDR3aa: CATSRERGGQPQHF; CDR3nt: TGTGCCACCAGCAGAGAGAGGGGCGGTCAGCCCCAGCATTTT; j_gene: TRBJ1-5; d_gene: -; v_gene: TRBV15; abundance: -
CDR3aa: CASSISAYEQYF; CDR3nt: TGTGCCAGCAGCATAAGTGCCTACGAGCAGTACTTC; j_gene: TRBJ2-7; d_gene: -; v_gene: TRBV7-2; abundance: few
CDR3aa: CASSLSGPRQLSYEQYF; CDR3nt: TGTGCCAGCAGTTTATCAGGACCCCGACAGCTGTCCTACGAGCAGTACTTC; j_gene: TRBJ2-7; d_gene: -; v_gene: TRBV27; abundance: once
CDR3aa: CASSVESPLRTDTQYF; CDR3nt: TGTGCCAGCAGCGTAGAATCCCCTCTACGCACAGATACGCAGTATTTT; j_gene: TRBJ2-3; d_gene: -; v_gene: TRBV9; abundance: -
CDR3aa: CASSQDQDTMASYEQYF; CDR3nt: TGCGCCAGCAGCCAAGATCAGGACACCATGGCCTCCTACGAGCAGTACTTC; j_gene: TRBJ2-7; d_gene: -; v_gene: TRBV4-1; abundance: -
CDR3aa: CASSPSEEGNYGYTF; CDR3nt: TGCGCCAGCAGCCCCTCCGAAGAGGGTAACTATGGCTACACCTTC; j_gene: TRBJ1-2; d_gene: -; v_gene: TRBV4-1; abundance: -
CDR3aa: CASRGLGDNEQFF; CDR3nt: TGTGCCAGTAGGGGGCTCGGGGACAATGAGCAGTTCTTC; j_gene: TRBJ2-1; d_gene: TRBD1; v_gene: TRBV27; abundance: -
CDR3aa: CASSILPSGTYEQFF; CDR3nt: TGTGCCAGTAGTATCCTTCCTAGCGGGACCTATGAGCAGTTCTTC; j_gene: TRBJ2-1; d_gene: TRBD2; v_gene: TRBV19; abundance: -
CDR3aa: CATSKTGRATEAFF; CDR3nt: TGTGCCACCAGCAAAACAGGGAGGGCCACTGAAGCTTTCTTT; j_gene: TRBJ1-1; d_gene: -; v_gene: TRBV15; abundance: once
CDR3aa: CSVVTTGGTIYGYTF; CDR3nt: TGCAGCGTTGTGACCACAGGGGGCACCATCTATGGCTACACCTTC; j_gene: TRBJ1-2; d_gene: TRBD1; v_gene: TRBV29-1; abundance: -
CDR3aa: CASKTLQGSLYEQYF; CDR3nt: TGTGCCAGCAAAACCCTACAGGGTTCTTTGTACGAGCAGTACTTC; j_gene: TRBJ2-7; d_gene: -; v_gene: TRBV27; abundance: -
CDR3aa: CASSLGLEQFF; CDR3nt: TGTGCCAGCAGCCTGGGTTTGGAGCAGTTCTTC; j_gene: TRBJ2-1; d_gene: -; v_gene: TRBV6-6; abundance: -
CDR3aa: CASSMDRSLNQPQHF; CDR3nt: TGTGCCAGTAGTATGGACAGGTCTCTCAATCAGCCCCAGCATTTT; j_gene: TRBJ1-5; d_gene: TRBD1; v_gene: TRBV19; abundance: -
CDR3aa: CASWRGPGEQYF; CDR3nt: TGTGCCTCCTGGCGGGGGCCTGGGGAGCAGTACTTC; j_gene: TRBJ2-7; d_gene: -; v_gene: TRBV27; abundance: -
CDR3aa: CASSASAPSSYNEQFF; CDR3nt: TGTGCCAGCAGTGCGAGCGCACCGAGCTCCTACAATGAGCAGTTCTTC; j_gene: TRBJ2-1; d_gene: -; v_gene: TRBV6-1; abundance: -
CDR3aa: CASSYTGRGEQYF; CDR3nt: TGTGCCAGCAGTTACACAGGGAGGGGCGAGCAGTACTTC; j_gene: TRBJ2-7; d_gene: -; v_gene: TRBV6-5; abundance: -
CDR3aa: CASSPGLAGTHFTDTQYF; CDR3nt: TGTGCCAGCAGTCCAGGACTAGCGGGGACACATTTCACAGATACGCAGTATTTT; j_gene: TRBJ2-3; d_gene: TRBD2; v_gene: TRBV27; abundance: -
CDR3aa: CARSLMIRSATNEKLFF; CDR3nt: TGTGCCAGAAGCTTGATGATACGGAGTGCAACTAATGAAAAACTGTTTTTT; j_gene: TRBJ1-4; d_gene: -; v_gene: TRBV7-5; abundance: -
CDR3aa: CASSLDFSSYEQYF; CDR3nt: TGTGCCAGCAGCTTAGACTTTAGCTCCTACGAGCAGTACTTC; j_gene: TRBJ2-7; d_gene: -; v_gene: TRBV11-2; abundance: -
CDR3aa: CASSPHGTSGYNEQFF; CDR3nt: TGTGCCAGCAGTCCCCACGGGACTAGCGGCTACAATGAGCAGTTCTTC; j_gene: TRBJ2-1; d_gene: TRBD2; v_gene: TRBV27; abundance: -
CDR3aa: CASSVDWGSNYEQYF; CDR3nt: TGTGCCAGCAGCGTAGATTGGGGCTCCAACTACGAGCAGTACTTC; j_gene: TRBJ2-7; d_gene: -; v_gene: TRBV9; abundance: few
CDR3aa: CASSLRNLYEQYF; CDR3nt: TGTGCCAGCAGCTTAAGAAACTTGTACGAGCAGTACTTC; j_gene: TRBJ2-7; d_gene: -; v_gene: TRBV5-5; abundance: -
CDR3aa: CASSPGLAGDSEQFF; CDR3nt: TGTGCCAGCAGCCCGGGACTAGCGGGAGATAGTGAGCAGTTCTTC; j_gene: TRBJ2-1; d_gene: TRBD2; v_gene: TRBV5-4; abundance: -
CDR3aa: CASLLAGEETQYF; CDR3nt: TGTGCCAGCCTATTAGCGGGAGAAGAGACCCAGTACTTC; j_gene: TRBJ2-5; d_gene: TRBD2; v_gene: TRBV28; abundance: -
CDR3aa: CASSPVRGREQYF; CDR3nt: TGTGCCAGCAGTCCCGTCAGGGGGAGGGAGCAGTACTTC; j_gene: TRBJ2-7; d_gene: -; v_gene: TRBV6-1; abundance: -
CDR3aa: CASSQGTSGNHNEQFF; CDR3nt: TGTGCCAGCAGCCAAGGGACTAGCGGGAATCACAATGAGCAGTTCTTC; j_gene: TRBJ2-1; d_gene: TRBD2; v_gene: TRBV4-2; abundance: -
CDR3aa: CASSHAHRDGLYNEQFF; CDR3nt: TGCGCCAGCAGCCACGCCCACCGGGACGGCCTCTACAATGAGCAGTTCTTC; j_gene: TRBJ2-1; d_gene: -; v_gene: TRBV4-3; abundance: -
CDR3aa: CASSLGAGDYGYTF; CDR3nt: TGTGCCAGCAGCTTAGGGGCAGGGGACTATGGCTACACCTTC; j_gene: TRBJ1-2; d_gene: -; v_gene: TRBV7-6; abundance: -
CDR3aa: CASSSELPNEQFF; CDR3nt: TGTGCCAGCAGCTCCGAACTCCCCAATGAGCAGTTCTTC; j_gene: TRBJ2-1; d_gene: -; v_gene: TRBV2; abundance: -
CDR3aa: CASSIDSGRAYNEQFF; CDR3nt: TGTGCCAGTAGTATAGATAGCGGGAGGGCCTACAATGAGCAGTTCTTC; j_gene: TRBJ2-1; d_gene: TRBD2; v_gene: TRBV19; abundance: -
CDR3aa: CASSSGRSSTDTQYF; CDR3nt: TGTGCCAGCAGTTCCGGGAGGTCCAGCACAGATACGCAGTATTTT; j_gene: TRBJ2-3; d_gene: TRBD2; v_gene: TRBV28; abundance: -
CDR3aa: CASSFLATNEKLFF; CDR3nt: TGTGCCAGCAGCTTCTTAGCAACTAATGAAAAACTGTTTTTT; j_gene: TRBJ1-4; d_gene: -; v_gene: TRBV7-2; abundance: -
CDR3aa: CASSLFGDSRIEQYF; CDR3nt: TGTGCCAGCAGCTTATTCGGGGACAGCAGGATAGAGCAGTACTTC; j_gene: TRBJ2-7; d_gene: TRBD1; v_gene: TRBV7-8; abundance: -
CDR3aa: CASSFVAAGNTIYF; CDR3nt: TGTGCCAGCAGTTTCGTGGCGGCTGGAAACACCATATATTTT; j_gene: TRBJ1-3; d_gene: -; v_gene: TRBV28; abundance: once
CDR3aa: CASSYAGKNTGELFF; CDR3nt: TGTGCCAGCAGCTATGCCGGGAAGAACACCGGGGAGCTGTTTTTT; j_gene: TRBJ2-2; d_gene: -; v_gene: TRBV13; abundance: -
CDR3aa: CASSYSGGVSSYEQYF; CDR3nt: TGTGCCAGCAGTTACTCAGGGGGGGTTAGCTCCTACGAGCAGTACTTC; j_gene: TRBJ2-7; d_gene: -; v_gene: TRBV6-6; abundance: few
CDR3aa: CASTRGSTDTQYF; CDR3nt: TGTGCCAGCACCAGGGGCAGCACAGATACGCAGTATTTT; j_gene: TRBJ2-3; d_gene: -; v_gene: TRBV9; abundance: once
CDR3aa: CASSVWQITNTGELFF; CDR3nt: TGTGCCAGCAGCGTATGGCAAATCACGAACACCGGGGAGCTGTTTTTT; j_gene: TRBJ2-2; d_gene: -; v_gene: TRBV2; abundance: -
CDR3aa: CASSLAYEQFF; CDR3nt: TGTGCCAGCAGCTTAGCTTATGAGCAGTTCTTC; j_gene: TRBJ2-1; d_gene: -; v_gene: TRBV7-2; abundance: -
CDR3aa: CASSLRQTNQPQHF; CDR3nt: TGCGCCAGCAGCCTAAGACAGACCAATCAGCCCCAGCATTTT; j_gene: TRBJ1-5; d_gene: -; v_gene: TRBV4-1; abundance: -